This entry is about one TCR beta chain. This sample is part of a study of blood T cell repertoires in COVID-19. About the study: Both acute and convalescent COVID-19 samples were obtained from the United States, Italy and Spain. The analysed material was cDNA or gDNA that came from T cells, B-cell-depleted T cells, or PBMCs.

Authors' methods: Amplification with reference gene primers provided the estimates of nucleated cell counts. Only in-frame clones appear in the TCRdb table, and some are missing; sequencing was by immunoSEQ multiplex PCR. The V and J calls and the clone size are those of that table, but D and trimming were determined from the DNA. In the table there are 470,000 or so clones, 80% to 90% of which are singletons. Germline V gene data show CDR1 as GTSNPN and CDR2 as SVGIG (reference sequence). V lost 0 bases and J 8 bases, leaving 11 bases between the germline ends. This CDR3 has 13 residues. The genes are TRBV30 and TRBJ2-4; D is perhaps TRBD1 (5 bases). Input material: peripheral blood. The TCR was taken from a human donor in a cohort sampled during active COVID-19. The CDR3, as DNA: TGTGCCTGGAGTGTAAGGGGCGCGGACATTCAGTACTTC. Its translation: CAWSVRGADIQYF.